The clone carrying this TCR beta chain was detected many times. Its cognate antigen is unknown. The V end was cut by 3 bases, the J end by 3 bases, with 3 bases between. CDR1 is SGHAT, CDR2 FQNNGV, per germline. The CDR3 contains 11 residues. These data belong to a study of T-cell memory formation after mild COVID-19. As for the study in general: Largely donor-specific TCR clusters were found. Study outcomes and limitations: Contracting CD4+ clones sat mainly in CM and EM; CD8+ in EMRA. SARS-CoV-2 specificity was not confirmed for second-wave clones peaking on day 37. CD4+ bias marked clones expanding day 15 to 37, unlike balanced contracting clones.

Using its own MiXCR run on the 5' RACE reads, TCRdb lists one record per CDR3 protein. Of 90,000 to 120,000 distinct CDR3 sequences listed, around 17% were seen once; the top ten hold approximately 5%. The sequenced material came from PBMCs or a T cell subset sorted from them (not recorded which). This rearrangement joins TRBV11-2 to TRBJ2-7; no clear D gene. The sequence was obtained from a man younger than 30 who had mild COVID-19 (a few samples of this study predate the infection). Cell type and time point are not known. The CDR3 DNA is TGTGCCAGCAGCTTGGTCTACGAGCAGTACTTC. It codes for CASSLVYEQYF.